The 13 T cell receptor beta chains below all came from one sample that was sequenced in a study of T cell changes during pregnancy in multiple sclerosis. Profiled with immunoSEQ multiplex PCR; TCRdb holds only in-frame clones, not every one. The sample has approximately 90,000 clones, over 90% seen once. The input for sequencing was peripheral blood, taken in the third trimester of pregnancy. The source of these receptors is a female donor with multiple sclerosis, enrolled in a pregnancy study.

This sequence joins TRBV13 and TRBJ1-1, with TRBD1 identical over 9 bases. The length of the CDR3 is 15 residues. After removal of 4 bases from V and 1 base from J, the junction contained 4 bases not matched to a gene. Germline CDR1 reads PRHDT; CDR2 reads FYEKMQ (reference sequence). DNA of the CDR3: TGTGCCAGCAGCTCTGAGACAGGGGGGAACACTGAAGCTTTCTTT. Amino acids: CASSSETGGNTEAFF.

The chain employs TRBV10-2 and TRBJ2-2; 9 positions agree with TRBD2. V gave up 5 bases and J gave up 5 bases; unmatched junction bases: 9. This CDR3 comprises 16 residues. From germline, CDR1 is WSHSY and CDR2 SAAADI. The CDR3 bases are TGCGCCAGCAGTCCCTGGAGCGGGAGGAGGACCGGGGAGCTGTTTTTT. Amino acids: CASSPWSGRRTGELFF.

The chain joins TRBV11-2 to TRBJ1-5, with a tentative D call TRBD1 (5 bases). V was cut by 1 base and J by 5 bases, with 15 bases left in between. The CDR3 contains 16 residues. Germline-derived CDR1 and CDR2 are SGHAT and FQNNGV. The CDR3 region is CASSLGWVGLHQPQHF. CDR3 DNA: TGTGCCAGCAGCTTAGGCTGGGTGGGACTTCATCAGCCCCAGCATTTT.

The chain couples TRBV5-7 to TRBJ2-3, with TRBD2 matching 7 bases. TRBV5-7 is noted as an ORF with a role that remains uncertain. CDR3 length: 16 amino acids. V lost 1 base and J lost 3; bases outside the gene matches: 8. For the CDR3, the DNA is TGTGCCAGCAGCTTGACCAATAGCGGGCTAACAGATACGCAGTATTTT. This encodes CASSLTNSGLTDTQYF.

The chain has TRBV4-1 and TRBJ2-1, with a tentative D call TRBD2 (6 bases). There are 18 residues in the CDR3. The germline V gene encodes CDR1 MGHRA and CDR2 YSYEKL. Trimming took off 0 bases at V and 0 bases at J, with 15 bases between the two ends. The CDR3 loop reads CASSQDGTAPSSYNEQFF. In DNA form, the CDR3 reads TGCGCCAGCAGCCAAGATGGGACTGCGCCGAGCTCCTACAATGAGCAGTTCTTC.

J is TRBJ2-1 and V is TRBV30; D gene unclear. The CDR3 runs to 11 residues. CDR1 is GTSNPN and CDR2 is SVGIG in the germline V gene (reference sequence). Trimming pared 2 bases from V and 6 bases from J, leaving 5 bases between. The CDR3 sequence is CAWSPLNEQFF. The CDR3 region has the DNA TGTGCCTGGAGTCCCCTCAATGAGCAGTTCTTC.

V usage is TRBV5-4 and J usage is TRBJ1-4; D perhaps matches TRBD1 (6 bases). The CDR3 runs to 14 residues. Germline V gene sequence: CDR1 SGHNT, CDR2 YYREEE (reference sequence). V shed 0 bases and J shed 8 bases, with 11 bases lying between them. The CDR3 spells CASSLDQGREKLFF. Here the CDR3 DNA reads TGTGCCAGCAGCTTGGATCAGGGGCGGGAAAAACTGTTTTTT.

This clone was recorded once. The chain recombines TRBV5-1 with TRBJ2-3; 12 bases map to TRBD2. The J segment lost 1 base and the V segment lost 5 bases, leaving 11 bases of the junction unmatched. This CDR3 is built from 18 residues. Germline V CDR1 and CDR2: SGHRS, YFSETQ. CDR3 region: CASRTTSGRGGGTDTQYF. CDR3 bases: TGCGCCAGCAGAACGACTAGCGGGAGAGGCGGTGGCACAGATACGCAGTATTTT.

This chain uses TRBV10-1 with TRBJ2-1, with 9 bases aligning to TRBD1. Trimming removed 7 bases from V and 3 bases from J; junction bases left unmatched: 7. The germline V gene encodes CDR1 WNHNN and CDR2 SYGVQD (reference sequence). The CDR3 covers 15 residues. CDR3 nucleotides: TGCGCCAGCACCGAGGGACAGGGAGTCTACAATGAGCAGTTCTTC. As protein: CASTEGQGVYNEQFF.

The V gene is TRBV13, the J gene TRBJ1-1, with D tentatively TRBD1 (6 bases). With 2 bases removed from V and 1 base from J, the gap between germline ends came to 11 bases. From germline, CDR1 is PRHDT and CDR2 FYEKMQ (reference sequence). The CDR3 extends over 15 amino acids. CDR3 DNA sequence: TGTGCCAGCAGCTTATCTATAGGGGGGAACACTGAAGCTTTCTTT. Protein sequence: CASSLSIGGNTEAFF.

J is TRBJ2-3 and V is TRBV5-4; TRBD1 agrees at 10 bases. Germline loops: CDR1 SGHNT, CDR2 YYREEE (reference sequence). Trimming took 0 bases from V and 2 from J; bases not matched to a gene: 6. The CDR3 runs to 17 residues. CDR3 sequence (DNA): TGTGCCAGCAGCTTGGGGGACAGGGGATGGGACACAGATACGCAGTATTTT. Its translation: CASSLGDRGWDTDTQYF.

The rearrangement joins TRBV7-9 to TRBJ2-5; 9 bases align to TRBD2. The CDR3 has 16 residues. The V and J ends lost 1 base and 2 bases, in that order; junction bases with no gene match: 5. From germline, CDR1 is SEHNR and CDR2 FQNEAQ (reference sequence). CDR3 bases: TGTGCCAGCAGCTTAGGTGGGCTAGCGGGACAAGAGACCCAGTACTTC. Amino acid sequence: CASSLGGLAGQETQYF. Complete variable domain (other parts from reference TRBV7-9 and TRBJ2-5): DTGVSQNPRHKITKRGQNVTFRCDPISEHNRLYWYRQTLGQGPEFLTYFQNEAQLEKSRLLSDRFSAERPKGSFSTLEIQRTEQGDSAMYLCASSLGGLAGQETQYFGPGTRLLVL.

This clone was counted a few times. The gene calls are TRBV10-3 and TRBJ1-1; 8 positions match TRBD1. Germline CDR1 is ENHRY and CDR2 is SYGVKD. V lost 8 bases, J lost 3 bases, and 2 bases stayed unmatched. The CDR3 is made up of 12 amino acids. This CDR3 is CAIRQGYTEAFF. The DNA of the CDR3 is TGTGCCATCCGACAGGGGTACACTGAAGCTTTCTTT.